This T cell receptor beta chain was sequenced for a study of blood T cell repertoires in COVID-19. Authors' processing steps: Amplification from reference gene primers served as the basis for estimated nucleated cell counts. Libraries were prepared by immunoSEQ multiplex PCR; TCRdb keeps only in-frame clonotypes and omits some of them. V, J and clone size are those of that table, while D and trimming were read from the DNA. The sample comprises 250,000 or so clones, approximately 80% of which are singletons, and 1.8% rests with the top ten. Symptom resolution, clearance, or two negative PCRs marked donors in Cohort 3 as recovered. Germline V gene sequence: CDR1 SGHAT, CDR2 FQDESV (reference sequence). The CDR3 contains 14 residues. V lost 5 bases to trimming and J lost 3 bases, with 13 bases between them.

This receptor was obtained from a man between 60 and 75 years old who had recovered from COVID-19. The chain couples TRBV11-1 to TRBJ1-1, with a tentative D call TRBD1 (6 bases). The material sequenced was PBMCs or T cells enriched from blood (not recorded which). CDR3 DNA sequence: TGTGCCAGCAGCAAGGGACACGGAGACACTGAAGCTTTCTTT. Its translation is CASSKGHGDTEAFF.